This TCR beta chain is drawn from a study of blood T cell repertoires in COVID-19. Clones were sequenced by immunoSEQ multiplex PCR, and TCRdb holds only the in-frame ones, with some missing. The table shows around 28,000 clones, with approximately 85% occurring only once. This CDR3 region has 13 residues. This clonotype was obtained from a woman at least 80 years old with COVID-19, enrolled during active disease. Sequenced material: peripheral blood. V gene TRBV12-1 combines with J gene TRBJ2-7; the table gives TRBD2 as D, unverified against the DNA. TRBV12-1 is a listed pseudogene. The chain's CDR3 is CASIPPVENQQYF. CDR3 nucleotide sequence: TGTGCCAGCATCCCCCCGGTTGAGAACCAGCAGTACTTC.